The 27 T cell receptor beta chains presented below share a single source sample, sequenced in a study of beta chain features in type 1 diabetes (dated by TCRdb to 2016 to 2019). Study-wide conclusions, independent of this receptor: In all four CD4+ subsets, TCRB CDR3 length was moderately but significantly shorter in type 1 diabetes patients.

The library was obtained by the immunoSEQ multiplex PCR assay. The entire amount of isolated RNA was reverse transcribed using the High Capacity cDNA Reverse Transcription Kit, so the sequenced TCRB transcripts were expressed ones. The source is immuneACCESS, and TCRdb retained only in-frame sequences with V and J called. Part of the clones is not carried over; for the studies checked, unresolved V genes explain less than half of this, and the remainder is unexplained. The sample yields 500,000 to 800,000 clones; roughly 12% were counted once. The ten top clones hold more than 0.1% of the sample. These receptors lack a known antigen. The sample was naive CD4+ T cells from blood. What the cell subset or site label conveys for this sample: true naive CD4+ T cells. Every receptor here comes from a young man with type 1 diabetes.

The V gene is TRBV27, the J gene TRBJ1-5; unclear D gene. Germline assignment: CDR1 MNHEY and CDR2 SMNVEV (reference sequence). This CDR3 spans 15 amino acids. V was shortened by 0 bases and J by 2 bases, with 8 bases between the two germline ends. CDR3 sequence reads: CASSLSGGRNQPQHF. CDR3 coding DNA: TGTGCCAGCAGTTTATCTGGTGGCCGCAATCAGCCCCAGCATTTT.

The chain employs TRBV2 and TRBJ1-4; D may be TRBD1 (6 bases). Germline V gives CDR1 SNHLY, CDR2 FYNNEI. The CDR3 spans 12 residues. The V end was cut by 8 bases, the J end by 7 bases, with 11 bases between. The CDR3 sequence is CASGGLGEKLFF. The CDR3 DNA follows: TGTGCCAGCGGGGGGCTGGGTGAAAAACTGTTTTTT.

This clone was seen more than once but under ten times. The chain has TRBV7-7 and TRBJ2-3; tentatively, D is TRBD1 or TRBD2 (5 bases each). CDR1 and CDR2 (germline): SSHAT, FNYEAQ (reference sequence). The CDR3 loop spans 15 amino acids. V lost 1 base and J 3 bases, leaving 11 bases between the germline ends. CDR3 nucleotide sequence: TGTGCCAGCAGCTTAGATCCGGGACGGACAGATACGCAGTATTTT. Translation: CASSLDPGRTDTQYF.

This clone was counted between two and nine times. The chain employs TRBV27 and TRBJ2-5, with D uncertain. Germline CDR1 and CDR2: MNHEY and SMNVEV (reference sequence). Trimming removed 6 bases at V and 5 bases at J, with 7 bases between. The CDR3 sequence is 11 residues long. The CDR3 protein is CASSKGETQYF. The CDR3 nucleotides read TGTGCCAGCAGCAAAGGGGAGACCCAGTACTTC.

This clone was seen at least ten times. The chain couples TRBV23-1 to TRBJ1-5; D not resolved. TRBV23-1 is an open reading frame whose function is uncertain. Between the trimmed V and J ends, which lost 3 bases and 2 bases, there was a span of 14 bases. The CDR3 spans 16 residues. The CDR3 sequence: CASSHHGMRGNQPQHF. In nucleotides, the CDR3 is TGCGCCAGCAGTCATCACGGTATGAGGGGCAATCAGCCCCAGCATTTT.

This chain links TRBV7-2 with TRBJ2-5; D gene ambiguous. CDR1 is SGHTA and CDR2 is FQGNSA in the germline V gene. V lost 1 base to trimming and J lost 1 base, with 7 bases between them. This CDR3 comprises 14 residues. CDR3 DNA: TGTGCCAGCAGCTTAGGGAACCGCCAAGAGACCCAGTACTTC. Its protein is CASSLGNRQETQYF. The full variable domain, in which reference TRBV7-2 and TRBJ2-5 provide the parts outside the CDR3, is GAGVSQSPSNKVTEKGKDVELRCDPISGHTALYWYRQSLGQGLEFLIYFQGNSAPDKSGLPSDRFSAERTGGSVSTLTIQRTQQEDSAVYLCASSLGNRQETQYFGPGTRLLVL.

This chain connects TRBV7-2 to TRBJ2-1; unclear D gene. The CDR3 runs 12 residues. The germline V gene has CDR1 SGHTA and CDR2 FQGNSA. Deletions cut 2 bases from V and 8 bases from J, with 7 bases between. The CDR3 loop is CASSLRRDEQFF. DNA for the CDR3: TGTGCCAGCAGCTTACGCCGGGATGAGCAGTTCTTC. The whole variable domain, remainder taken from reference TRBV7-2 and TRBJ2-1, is GAGVSQSPSNKVTEKGKDVELRCDPISGHTALYWYRQSLGQGLEFLIYFQGNSAPDKSGLPSDRFSAERTGGSVSTLTIQRTQQEDSAVYLCASSLRRDEQFFGPGTRLTVL.

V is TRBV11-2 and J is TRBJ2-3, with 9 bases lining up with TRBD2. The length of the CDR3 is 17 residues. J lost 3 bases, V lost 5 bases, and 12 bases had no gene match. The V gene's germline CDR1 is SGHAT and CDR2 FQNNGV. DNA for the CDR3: TGTGCCAGCAGCGGACCCCATCCGGGACTAGCTACAGATACGCAGTATTTT. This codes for CASSGPHPGLATDTQYF.

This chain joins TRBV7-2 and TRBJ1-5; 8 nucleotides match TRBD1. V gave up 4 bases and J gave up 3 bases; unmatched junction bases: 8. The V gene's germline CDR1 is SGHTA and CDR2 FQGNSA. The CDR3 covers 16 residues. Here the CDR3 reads CASSYGTGRSNQPQHF. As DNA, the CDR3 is TGTGCCAGCAGCTACGGGACAGGCAGGTCCAATCAGCCCCAGCATTTT.

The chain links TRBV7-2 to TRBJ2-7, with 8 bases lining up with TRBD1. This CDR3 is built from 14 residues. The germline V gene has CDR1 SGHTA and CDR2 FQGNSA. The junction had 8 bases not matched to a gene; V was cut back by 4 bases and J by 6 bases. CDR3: CASSSRTGLAEQYF. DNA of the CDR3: TGTGCCAGCAGCTCACGGACAGGGCTCGCCGAGCAGTACTTC.

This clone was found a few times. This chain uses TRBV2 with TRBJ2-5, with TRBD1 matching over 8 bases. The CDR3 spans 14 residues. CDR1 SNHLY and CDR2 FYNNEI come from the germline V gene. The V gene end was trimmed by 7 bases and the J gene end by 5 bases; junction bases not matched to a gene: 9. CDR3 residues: CASNPRTGLETQYF. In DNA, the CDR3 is TGTGCCAGCAACCCAAGGACAGGGTTGGAGACCCAGTACTTC.

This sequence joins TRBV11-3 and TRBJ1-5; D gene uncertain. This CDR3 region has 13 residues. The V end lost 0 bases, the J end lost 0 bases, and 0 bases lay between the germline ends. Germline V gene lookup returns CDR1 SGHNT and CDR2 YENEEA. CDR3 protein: CASSLDSNQPQHF. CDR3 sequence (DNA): TGTGCCAGCAGCTTAGATAGCAATCAGCCCCAGCATTTT.

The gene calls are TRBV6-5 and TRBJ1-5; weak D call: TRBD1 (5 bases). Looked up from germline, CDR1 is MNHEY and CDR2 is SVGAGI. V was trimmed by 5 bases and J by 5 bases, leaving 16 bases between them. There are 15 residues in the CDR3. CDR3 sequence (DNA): TGTGCCAGCAGTAGGGTCGGGACCGGGCATCAGCCCCAGCATTTT. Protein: CASSRVGTGHQPQHF.

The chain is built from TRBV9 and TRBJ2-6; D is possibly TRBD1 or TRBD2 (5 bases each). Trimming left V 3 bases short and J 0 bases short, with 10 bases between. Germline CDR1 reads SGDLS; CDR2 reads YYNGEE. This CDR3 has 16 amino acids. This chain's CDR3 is CASSGDASSGANVLTF. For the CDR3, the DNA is TGTGCCAGCAGCGGGGACGCGAGCTCTGGGGCCAACGTCCTGACTTTC.

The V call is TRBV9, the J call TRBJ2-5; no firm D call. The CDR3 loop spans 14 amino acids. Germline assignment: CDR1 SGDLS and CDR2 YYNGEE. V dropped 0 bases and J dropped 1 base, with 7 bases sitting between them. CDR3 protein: CASSVGGAQETQYF. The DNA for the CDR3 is TGTGCCAGCAGCGTAGGCGGAGCCCAAGAGACCCAGTACTTC.

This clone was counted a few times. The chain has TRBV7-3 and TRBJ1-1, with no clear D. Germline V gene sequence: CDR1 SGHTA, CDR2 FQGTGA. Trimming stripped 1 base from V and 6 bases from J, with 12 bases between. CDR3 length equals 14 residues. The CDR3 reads CASSLSGVEAEAFF. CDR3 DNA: TGTGCCAGCAGCTTAAGTGGTGTAGAGGCTGAAGCTTTCTTT.

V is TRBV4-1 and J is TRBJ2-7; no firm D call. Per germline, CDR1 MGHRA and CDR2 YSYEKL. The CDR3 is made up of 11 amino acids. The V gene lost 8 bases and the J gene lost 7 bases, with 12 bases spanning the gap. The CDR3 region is CASLFRWEQYF. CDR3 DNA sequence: TGCGCCAGCTTATTCCGGTGGGAGCAGTACTTC.

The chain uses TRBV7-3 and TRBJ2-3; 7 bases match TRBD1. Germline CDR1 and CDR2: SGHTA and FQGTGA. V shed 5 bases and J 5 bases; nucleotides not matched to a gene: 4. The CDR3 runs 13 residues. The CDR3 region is CASSPPGGDTQYF. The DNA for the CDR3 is TGTGCCAGCAGCCCACCAGGGGGAGATACGCAGTATTTT. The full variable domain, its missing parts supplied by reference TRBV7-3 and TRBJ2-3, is GAGVSQTPSNKVTEKGKYVELRCDPISGHTALYWYRQSLGQGPEFLIYFQGTGAADDSGLPNDRFFAVRPEGSVSTLKIQRTERGDSAVYLCASSPPGGDTQYFGPGTRLTVL.

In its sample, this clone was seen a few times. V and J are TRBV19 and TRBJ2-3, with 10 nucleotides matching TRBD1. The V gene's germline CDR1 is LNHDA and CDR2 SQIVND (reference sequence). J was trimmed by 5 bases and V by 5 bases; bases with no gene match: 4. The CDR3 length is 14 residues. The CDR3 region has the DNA TGTGCCAGTAGTCAACGGACAGGGGGAGATACGCAGTATTTT. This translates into CASSQRTGGDTQYF.

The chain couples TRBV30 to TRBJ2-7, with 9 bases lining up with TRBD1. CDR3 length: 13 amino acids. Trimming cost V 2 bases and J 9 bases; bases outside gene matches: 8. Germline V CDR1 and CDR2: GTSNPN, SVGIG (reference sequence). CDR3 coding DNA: TGTGCCTGGAGTACCGGGACAGGGATTGGGCAGTACTTC. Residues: CAWSTGTGIGQYF. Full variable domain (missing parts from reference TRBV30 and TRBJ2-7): SQTIHQWPATLVQPVGSPLSLECTVEGTSNPNLYWYRQAAGRGLQLLFYSVGIGQISSEVPQNLSASRPQDRQFILSSKKLLLSDSGFYLCAWSTGTGIGQYFGPGTRLTVT.

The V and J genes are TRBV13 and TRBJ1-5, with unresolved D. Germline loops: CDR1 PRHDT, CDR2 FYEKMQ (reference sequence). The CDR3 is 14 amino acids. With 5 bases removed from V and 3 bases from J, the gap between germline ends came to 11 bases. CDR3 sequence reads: CASSLGRHNQPQHF. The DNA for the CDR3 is TGTGCCAGCAGCCTTGGACGGCACAATCAGCCCCAGCATTTT.

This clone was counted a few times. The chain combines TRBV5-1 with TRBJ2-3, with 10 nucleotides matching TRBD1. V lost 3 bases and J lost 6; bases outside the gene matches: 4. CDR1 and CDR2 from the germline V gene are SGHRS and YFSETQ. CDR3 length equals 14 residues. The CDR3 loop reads CASSWGQGKDTQYF. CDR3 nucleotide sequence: TGCGCCAGCAGCTGGGGACAGGGGAAGGATACGCAGTATTTT.

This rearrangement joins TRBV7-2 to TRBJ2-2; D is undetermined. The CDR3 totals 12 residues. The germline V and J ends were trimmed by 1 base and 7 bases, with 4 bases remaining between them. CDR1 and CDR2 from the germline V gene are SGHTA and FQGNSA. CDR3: CASSLGRGELFF. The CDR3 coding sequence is TGTGCCAGCAGCTTAGGTCGCGGGGAGCTGTTTTTT.

The CDR3 is CASSRNSGRNTDTQYF. The DNA of the CDR3 is TGTGCCAGCAGTCGGAATAGCGGGAGAAACACAGATACGCAGTATTTT. This rearrangement joins TRBV7-2 to TRBJ2-3; TRBD2 matches at 9 bases. V shed 6 bases, J shed 2 bases, and the junction held 9 bases outside the gene matches. There are 16 residues in the CDR3. The germline V gene encodes CDR1 SGHTA and CDR2 FQGNSA.

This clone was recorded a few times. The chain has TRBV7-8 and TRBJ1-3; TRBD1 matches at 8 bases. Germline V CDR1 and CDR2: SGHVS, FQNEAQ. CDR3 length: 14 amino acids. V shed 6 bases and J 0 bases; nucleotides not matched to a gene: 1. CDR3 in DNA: TGTGCCAGCAGAACAGGGGGCTCTGGAAACACCATATATTTT. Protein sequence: CASRTGGSGNTIYF.

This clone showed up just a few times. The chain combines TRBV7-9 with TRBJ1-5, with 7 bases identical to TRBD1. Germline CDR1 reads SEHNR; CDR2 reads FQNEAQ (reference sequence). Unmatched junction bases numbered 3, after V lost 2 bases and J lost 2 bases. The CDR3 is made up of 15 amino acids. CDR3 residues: CASSLSGGGNQPQHF. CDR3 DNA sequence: TGTGCCAGCAGCTTATCAGGGGGTGGCAATCAGCCCCAGCATTTT.

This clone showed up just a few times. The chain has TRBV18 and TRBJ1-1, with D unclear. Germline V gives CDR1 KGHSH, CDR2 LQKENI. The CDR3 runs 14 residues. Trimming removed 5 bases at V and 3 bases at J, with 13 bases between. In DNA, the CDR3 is TGTGCCAGCTCATCCCTCACGCGGGACACTGAAGCTTTCTTT. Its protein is CASSSLTRDTEAFF.